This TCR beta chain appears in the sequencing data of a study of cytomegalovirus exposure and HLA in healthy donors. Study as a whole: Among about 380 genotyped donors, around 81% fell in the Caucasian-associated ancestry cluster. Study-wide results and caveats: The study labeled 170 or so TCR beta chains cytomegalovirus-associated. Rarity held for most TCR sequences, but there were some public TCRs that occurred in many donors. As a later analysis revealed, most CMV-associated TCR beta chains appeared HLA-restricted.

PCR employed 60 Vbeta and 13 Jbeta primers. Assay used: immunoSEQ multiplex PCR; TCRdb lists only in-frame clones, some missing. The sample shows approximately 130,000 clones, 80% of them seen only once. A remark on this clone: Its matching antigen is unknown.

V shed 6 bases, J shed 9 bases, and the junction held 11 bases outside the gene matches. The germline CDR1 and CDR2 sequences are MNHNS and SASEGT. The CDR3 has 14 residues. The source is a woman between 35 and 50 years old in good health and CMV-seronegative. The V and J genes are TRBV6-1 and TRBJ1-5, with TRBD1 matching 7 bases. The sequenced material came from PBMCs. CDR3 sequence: CASSEGQPDWPQHF. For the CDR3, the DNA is TGTGCCAGCAGCGAGGGACAGCCCGATTGGCCCCAGCATTTT.